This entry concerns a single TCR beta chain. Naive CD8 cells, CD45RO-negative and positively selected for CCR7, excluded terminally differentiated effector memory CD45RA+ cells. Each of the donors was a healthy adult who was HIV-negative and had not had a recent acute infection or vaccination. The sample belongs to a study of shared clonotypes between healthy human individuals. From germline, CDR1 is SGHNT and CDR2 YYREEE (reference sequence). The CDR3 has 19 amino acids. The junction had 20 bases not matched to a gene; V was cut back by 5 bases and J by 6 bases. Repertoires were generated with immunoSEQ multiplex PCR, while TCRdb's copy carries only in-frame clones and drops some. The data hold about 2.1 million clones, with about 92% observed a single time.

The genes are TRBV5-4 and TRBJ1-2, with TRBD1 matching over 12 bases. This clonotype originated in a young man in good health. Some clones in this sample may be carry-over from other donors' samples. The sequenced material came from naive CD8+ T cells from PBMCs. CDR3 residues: CASSTPLPGQGAKEDGYTF. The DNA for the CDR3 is TGTGCCAGCAGTACCCCCCTACCGGGACAGGGGGCAAAGGAAGATGGCTACACCTTC.